This record looks at one T cell receptor beta chain sequence and its context. Profiled with immunoSEQ multiplex PCR; TCRdb holds only in-frame clones, not every one. This table holds tens of thousands of clones, over 70% found once. The sample is drawn from a study of T cell clones after liver transplantation. The ends lost 5 bases at V and 1 base at J; junction bases unmatched: 11. CDR1 and CDR2 from the germline V gene are MDHEN and SYDVKM. CDR3 size: 18 residues. This chain uses TRBV28 with TRBJ1-3; 10 bases align to TRBD1. The sequenced sample was CD4+ T cells from blood, obtained 12 months after liver transplant. The TCR originated in a human patient who received a liver transplant. A subset of T cells may come from the graft donor. The CDR3 nucleotides are TGTGCCAGCAGTCCTCGACAGGGGGCGGAGAGGTCTGGAAACACCATATATTTT. Its translation: CASSPRQGAERSGNTIYF.